This TCR beta chain was obtained from a study of T-cell reconstitution after alpha-beta-depleted transplantation in children (dated by TCRdb to the mid-2010s). About the investigation overall: T-cell immune reconstitution after TCRalphabeta/CD19-depleted allogeneic hematopoietic cell transplantation in children was quantitatively tracked in the study by means of TCR repertoire profiling. Here is what the overall study found, with its caveats: In some patients, the high TCRbeta diversity seen at day 60 was put down to recipient T cells and intrathymic progenitors that had survived conditioning. Over subsequent months, a decline in hyperexpanded clone frequencies was noted, and after one year, T-cell counts and TCRbeta diversity were mostly ascribed to newly produced T cells. Apparently early alphabetaT-cell count recovery about two months after transplant reportedly relied on only several hundred rapidly expanded clones derived from non-depleted graft cells.

This clonotype showed up just a few times. Its recognized antigen is unknown. Per-base qualities were not stored, and no clone one base away is much larger. Libraries were constructed by PCR. Sequencer: Illumina HiSeq 2500. TCR libraries were prepared with molecular barcoding, using unique molecular identifiers to normalize TCRbeta repertoire quantification. Using fastp trimming at Q25 and MiXCR clonotype assembly, TCRdb reanalyzed the public sequencing data and kept in-frame beta chains. All rows with the same CDR3 protein become a single entry with the most common DNA and genes. Counted in this sample were hundreds of thousands of distinct CDR3 sequences; about 12% of them appeared once. The top ten hold roughly 0.84% of the sample. In the paper's terms, the treatment or condition label means: allogeneic hematopoietic cell transplantation with graft depleted of TCRalphabeta T cells and CD19 B cells. The children who served as transplant recipients had been given grafts of TCRalphabeta/CD19-depleted allogeneic hematopoietic cells.

Trimmed from V: 6 bases; trimmed from J: 1 base; junction bases lacking a gene match: 7. The CDR3 runs 15 amino acids, cysteine and phenylalanine included. Solely the CDR3 DNA is kept, with 45 bases framed from the first base. Taken from the germline V gene (reference sequence), the CDR1 and CDR2 loops are DFQATT and SNEGSKA. The chain is encoded by TRBV20-1 joined to TRBJ1-5, with 9 bases in between that match TRBD1. The sequence was collected from a girl aged 2-10 years with congenital amegakaryocytic thrombocytopenia, due to receive a stem cell transplant. The sequenced sample was PBMCs, obtained before TCRalphabeta/CD19-depleted stem cell transplant. The nucleotide sequence reads TGCAGTGCCTCGAAGGGGACAGGGAGCAATCAGCCCCAGCATTTT. Translation gives CSASKGTGSNQPQHF.